The 3 T cell receptor beta chains given below trace back to one sample, sequenced in a study of shared clonotypes between healthy human individuals. Some clones are missing from TCRdb's copy, which holds only in-frame ones; the method was immunoSEQ multiplex PCR. The sample carries nearly 500,000 clones, 76% recorded once. The sequenced material came from PBMCs. The receptors were gathered from a middle-aged woman in good health. Some clones in this sample may be carry-over from other donors' samples.

This clone occurred once. This chain joins TRBV5-4 and TRBJ2-5, with TRBD2 matching over 10 bases. The junction had 5 bases not matched to a gene; V was cut back by 0 bases and J by 3 bases. Germline values: CDR1 SGHNT, CDR2 YYREEE (reference sequence). CDR3 length equals 16 residues. The CDR3 spells CASSLGGLAGEETQYF. CDR3 DNA sequence: TGTGCCAGCAGCTTGGGGGGGCTAGCGGGAGAAGAGACCCAGTACTTC.

This clone has only one observation. The V gene is TRBV7-9, the J gene TRBJ2-3, with D possibly TRBD2 on 5 matching bases. Germline CDR1 SEHNR, CDR2 FQNEAQ (reference sequence). The CDR3 spans 15 residues. Trimming took off 7 bases at V and 5 bases at J, with 19 bases between the two ends. This CDR3 reads CASKPRGSGGDTQYF. The DNA of the CDR3 is TGTGCCAGCAAACCTCGCGGCAGCGGTGGAGATACGCAGTATTTT.

J is TRBJ1-1 and V is TRBV19, with D perhaps matching TRBD1 (6 bases). Trimming stripped 2 bases from V and 11 bases from J, with 18 bases between. The CDR3 spans 14 residues. Germline V gene lookup returns CDR1 LNHDA and CDR2 SQIVND (reference sequence). CDR3 in DNA: TGTGCCAGTAGTATAAACAGGGAAAGGGGTGAGGCTTTCTTT. This gives the protein CASSINRERGEAFF. Drawing the rest from reference TRBV19 and TRBJ1-1, the complete variable domain is DGGITQSPKYLFRKEGQNVTLSCEQNLNHDAMYWYRQDPGQGLRLIYYSQIVNDFQKGDIAEGYSVSREKKESFPLTVTSAQKNPTAFYLCASSINRERGEAFFGQGTRLTVV.